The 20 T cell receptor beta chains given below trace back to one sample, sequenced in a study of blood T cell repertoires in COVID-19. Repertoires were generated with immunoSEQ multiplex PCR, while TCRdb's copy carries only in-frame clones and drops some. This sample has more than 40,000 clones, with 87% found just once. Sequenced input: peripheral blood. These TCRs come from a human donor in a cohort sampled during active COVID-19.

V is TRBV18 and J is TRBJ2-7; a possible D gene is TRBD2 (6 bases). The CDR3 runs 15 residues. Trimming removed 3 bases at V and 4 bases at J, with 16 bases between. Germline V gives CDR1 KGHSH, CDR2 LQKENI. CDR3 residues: CASSPASSREYEQYF. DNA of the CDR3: TGTGCCAGCTCACCCGCGAGTTCCCGGGAGTACGAGCAGTACTTC.

This CDR3 reads CASSPTNLGTDTQYF. CDR3 in DNA: TGTGCCAGCAGCCCGACAAATTTAGGCACAGATACGCAGTATTTT. The V call is TRBV4-2, the J call TRBJ2-3; D gene uncertain. Trimming took off 4 bases at V and 1 base at J, with 12 bases between the two ends. CDR3 length: 15 residues. Germline CDR1 reads LGHNA; CDR2 reads YNFKEQ.

CDR3 in DNA: TGTGCCAGCAGCTTCGGTTTAGCGGGAGTGTACAATGAGCAGTTCTTC. Its translation: CASSFGLAGVYNEQFF. The rearrangement uses TRBV7-6 and TRBJ2-1; the match to TRBD2 covers 9 bases. CDR1 is SGHVS, CDR2 FNYEAQ, per germline. V shed 3 bases and J 4 bases; nucleotides not matched to a gene: 7. The CDR3 is 16 residues long.

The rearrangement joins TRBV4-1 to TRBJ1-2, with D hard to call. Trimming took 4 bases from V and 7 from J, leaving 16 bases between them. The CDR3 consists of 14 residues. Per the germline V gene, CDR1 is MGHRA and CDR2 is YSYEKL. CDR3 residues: CASSLIGPRGGYTF. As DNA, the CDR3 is TGCGCCAGCAGCCTTATCGGCCCTCGGGGTGGCTACACCTTC.

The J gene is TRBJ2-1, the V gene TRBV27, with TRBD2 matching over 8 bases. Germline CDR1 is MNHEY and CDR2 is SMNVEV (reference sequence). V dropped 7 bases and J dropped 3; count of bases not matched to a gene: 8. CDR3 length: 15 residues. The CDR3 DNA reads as TGTGCCAGCACTGGTAGCGGGGTCCGCTACAATGAGCAGTTCTTC. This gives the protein CASTGSGVRYNEQFF.

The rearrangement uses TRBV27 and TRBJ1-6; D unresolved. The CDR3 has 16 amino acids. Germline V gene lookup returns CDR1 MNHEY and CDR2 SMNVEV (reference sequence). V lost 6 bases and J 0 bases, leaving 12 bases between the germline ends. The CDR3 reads CASRSLERSYNSPLHF. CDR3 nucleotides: TGTGCCAGCAGAAGTCTGGAGCGCTCCTATAATTCACCCCTCCACTTT.

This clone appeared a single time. This CDR3 reads CAWSVKGQTGEQYF. The CDR3 DNA is TGTGCCTGGAGTGTAAAGGGACAGACGGGCGAGCAGTACTTC. The rearrangement joins TRBV30 to TRBJ2-7; TRBD1 matches 7 bases. The CDR3 contains 14 residues. CDR1 and CDR2 (germline): GTSNPN, SVGIG (reference sequence). The junction had 8 bases not matched to a gene; V was cut back by 0 bases and J by 6 bases.

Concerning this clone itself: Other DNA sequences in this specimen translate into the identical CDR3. CDR3 nucleotides: TGCGCCAGCAGCTTGACGGGTGGGCAGGGGGGTAATGAGCAGTTCTTC. This codes for CASSLTGGQGGNEQFF. The genes are TRBV5-1 and TRBJ2-1; a possible D gene is TRBD1 (7 bases). Germline assignment: CDR1 SGHRS and CDR2 YFSETQ. V lost 1 base to trimming and J lost 7 bases, with 18 bases between them. The CDR3 length is 16 residues.

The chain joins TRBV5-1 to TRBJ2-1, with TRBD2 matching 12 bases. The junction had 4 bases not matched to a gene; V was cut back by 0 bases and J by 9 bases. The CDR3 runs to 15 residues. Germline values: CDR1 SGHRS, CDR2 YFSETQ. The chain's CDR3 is CASSLVPSGGAEQFF. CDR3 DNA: TGCGCCAGCAGCTTGGTTCCTAGCGGGGGGGCTGAGCAGTTCTTC. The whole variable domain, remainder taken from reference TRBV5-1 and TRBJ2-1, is KAGVTQTPRYLIKTRGQQVTLSCSPISGHRSVSWYQQTPGQGLQFLFEYFSETQRNKGNFPGRFSGRQFSNSRSEMNVSTLELGDSALYLCASSLVPSGGAEQFFGPGTRLTVL.

The CDR3 protein is CASSALAYNEQFF. CDR3 DNA sequence: TGTGCCAGCAGTGCCCTAGCATACAATGAGCAGTTCTTC. This rearrangement joins TRBV2 to TRBJ2-1; possible D gene TRBD2, 5 bases. The ends were cut back, 4 bases at V and 4 bases at J, with 8 bases in the middle. This CDR3 contains 13 residues. Germline CDR1 SNHLY, CDR2 FYNNEI.

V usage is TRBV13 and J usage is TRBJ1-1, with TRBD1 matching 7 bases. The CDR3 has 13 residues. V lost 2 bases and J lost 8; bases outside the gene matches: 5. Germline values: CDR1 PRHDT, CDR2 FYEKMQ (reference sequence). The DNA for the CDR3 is TGTGCCAGCAGCTTACAGGGGGAAGCAGAAGCTTTCTTT. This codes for CASSLQGEAEAFF. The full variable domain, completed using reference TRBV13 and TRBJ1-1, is AAGVIQSPRHLIKEKRETATLKCYPIPRHDTVYWYQQGPGQDPQFLISFYEKMQSDKGSIPDRFSAQQFSDYHSELNMSSLELGDSALYFCASSLQGEAEAFFGQGTRLTVV.

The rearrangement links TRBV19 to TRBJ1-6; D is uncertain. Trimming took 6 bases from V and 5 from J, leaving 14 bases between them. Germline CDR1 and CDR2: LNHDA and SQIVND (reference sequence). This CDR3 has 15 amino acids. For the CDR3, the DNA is TGTGCCAGTAGCCCCGGGTGGGTTAATAATTCACCCCTCCACTTT. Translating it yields CASSPGWVNNSPLHF.

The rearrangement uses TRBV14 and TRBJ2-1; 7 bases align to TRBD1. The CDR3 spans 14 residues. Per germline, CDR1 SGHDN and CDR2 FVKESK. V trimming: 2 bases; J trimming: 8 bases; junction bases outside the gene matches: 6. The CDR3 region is CASSQTTGADEQFF. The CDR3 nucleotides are TGTGCCAGCAGCCAAACTACAGGGGCGGATGAGCAGTTCTTC.

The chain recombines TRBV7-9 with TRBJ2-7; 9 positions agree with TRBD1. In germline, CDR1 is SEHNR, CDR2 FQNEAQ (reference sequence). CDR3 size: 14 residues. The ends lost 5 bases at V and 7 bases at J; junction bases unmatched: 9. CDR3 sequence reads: CASSRWDREGEQYF. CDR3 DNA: TGTGCCAGCAGCCGCTGGGACAGGGAGGGTGAGCAGTACTTC.

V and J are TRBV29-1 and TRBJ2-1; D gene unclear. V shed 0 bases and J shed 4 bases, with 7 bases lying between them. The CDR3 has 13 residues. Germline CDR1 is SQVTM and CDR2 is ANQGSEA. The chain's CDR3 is CSVEESDYNEQFF. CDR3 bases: TGCAGCGTTGAAGAGAGTGATTACAATGAGCAGTTCTTC.

CDR3 residues: CASSLGGLAGVNTDTQYF. CDR3 bases: TGTGCCAGCAGCTTAGGAGGCCTAGCGGGAGTAAACACAGATACGCAGTATTTT. The chain uses TRBV11-3 and TRBJ2-3, with TRBD2 matching over 10 bases. Germline V gene sequence: CDR1 SGHNT, CDR2 YENEEA. The CDR3 runs 18 residues. The V and J ends lost 1 base and 2 bases, in that order; junction bases with no gene match: 9. The variable domain in full, completed from reference TRBV11-3 and TRBJ2-3, reads EAGVVQSPRYKIIEKKQPVAFWCNPISGHNTLYWYLQNLGQGPELLIRYENEEAVDDSQLPKDRFSAERLKGVDSTLKIQPAELGDSAVYLCASSLGGLAGVNTDTQYFGPGTRLTVL.

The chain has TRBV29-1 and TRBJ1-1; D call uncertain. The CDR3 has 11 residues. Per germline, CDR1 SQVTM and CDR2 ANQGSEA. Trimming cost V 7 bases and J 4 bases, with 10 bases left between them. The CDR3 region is CSGSPTTEAFF. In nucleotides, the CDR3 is TGCAGCGGGTCTCCTACCACTGAAGCTTTCTTT.

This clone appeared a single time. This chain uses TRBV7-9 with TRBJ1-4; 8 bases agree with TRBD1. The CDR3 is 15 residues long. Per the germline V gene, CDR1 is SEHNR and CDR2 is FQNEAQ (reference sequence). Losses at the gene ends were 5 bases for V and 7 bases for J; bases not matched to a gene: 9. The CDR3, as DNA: TGTGCCAGCAGCCGCCGAGCAGGGGGCCTTGAAAAACTGTTTTTT. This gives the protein CASSRRAGGLEKLFF. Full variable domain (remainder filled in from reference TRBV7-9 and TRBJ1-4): DTGVSQNPRHKITKRGQNVTFRCDPISEHNRLYWYRQTLGQGPEFLTYFQNEAQLEKSRLLSDRFSAERPKGSFSTLEIQRTEQGDSAMYLCASSRRAGGLEKLFFGSGTQLSVL.

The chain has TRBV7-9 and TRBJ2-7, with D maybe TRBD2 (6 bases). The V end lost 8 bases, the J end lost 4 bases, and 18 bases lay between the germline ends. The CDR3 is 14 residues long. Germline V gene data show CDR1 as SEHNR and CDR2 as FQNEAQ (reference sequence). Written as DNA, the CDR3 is TGTGCCAGCGGGACTGGGGGAATGGGATACGAGCAGTACTTC. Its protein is CASGTGGMGYEQYF.

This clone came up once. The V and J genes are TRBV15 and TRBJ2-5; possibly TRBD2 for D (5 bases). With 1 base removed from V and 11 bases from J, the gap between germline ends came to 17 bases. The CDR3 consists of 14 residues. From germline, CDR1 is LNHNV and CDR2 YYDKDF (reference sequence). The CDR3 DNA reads TGTGCCACCAGCAGAGCGAGGACTGCCGTAGAGCAGTACTTC. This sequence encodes CATSRARTAVEQYF. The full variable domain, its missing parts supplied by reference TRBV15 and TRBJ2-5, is DAMVIQNPRYQVTQFGKPVTLSCSQTLNHNVMYWYQQKSSQAPKLLFHYYDKDFNNEADTPDNFQSRRPNTSFCFLDIRSPGLGDTAMYLCATSRARTAVEQYFGPGTRLLVL.